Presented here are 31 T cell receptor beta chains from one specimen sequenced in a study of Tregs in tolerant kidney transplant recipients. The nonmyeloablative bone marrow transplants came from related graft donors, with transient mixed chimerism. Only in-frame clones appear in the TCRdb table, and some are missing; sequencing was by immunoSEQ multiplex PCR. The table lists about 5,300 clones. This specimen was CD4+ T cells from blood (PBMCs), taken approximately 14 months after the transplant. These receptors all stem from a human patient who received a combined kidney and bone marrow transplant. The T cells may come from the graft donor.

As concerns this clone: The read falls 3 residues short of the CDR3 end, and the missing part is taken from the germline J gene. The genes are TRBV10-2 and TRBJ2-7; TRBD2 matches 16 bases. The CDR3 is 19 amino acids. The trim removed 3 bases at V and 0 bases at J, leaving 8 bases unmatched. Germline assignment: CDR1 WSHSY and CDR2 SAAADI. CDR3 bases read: TGCGCCAGCAGTGACCCGGGACTAGCGGGGGGGCATAGCTCCTACGAG. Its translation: CASSDPGLAGGHSSYE. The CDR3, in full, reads CASSDPGLAGGHSSYEQYF.

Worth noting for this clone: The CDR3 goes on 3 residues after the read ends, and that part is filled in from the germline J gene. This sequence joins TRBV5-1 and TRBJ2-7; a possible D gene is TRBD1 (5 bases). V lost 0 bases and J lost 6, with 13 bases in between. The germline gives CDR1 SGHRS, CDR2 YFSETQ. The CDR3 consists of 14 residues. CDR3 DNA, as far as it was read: TGCGCCAGCAGCTTGGCCCGGCGTGGGGCCGAG. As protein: CASSLARRGAE. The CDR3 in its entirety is CASSLARRGAEQYF.

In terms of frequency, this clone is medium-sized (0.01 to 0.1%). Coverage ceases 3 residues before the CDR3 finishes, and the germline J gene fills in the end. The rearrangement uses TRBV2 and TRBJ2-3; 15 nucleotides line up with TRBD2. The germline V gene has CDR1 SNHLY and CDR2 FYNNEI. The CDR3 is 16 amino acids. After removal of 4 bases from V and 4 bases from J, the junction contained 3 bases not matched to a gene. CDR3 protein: CASSAGTSGGSDTQYF. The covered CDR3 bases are TGTGCCAGCAGTGCCGGGACTAGCGGGGGGTCAGATACG.

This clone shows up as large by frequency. The CDR3 protein is CASSLGQGPYNEQFF. The part of the CDR3 DNA that was read is TGCGCCAGCAGCTTGGGACAGGGCCCCTACAATGAG. The chain employs TRBV5-1 and TRBJ2-1; 7 bases align to TRBD1. With the read ending 3 residues before the CDR3 end, the germline J gene is used to fill in that end. From germline, CDR1 is SGHRS and CDR2 YFSETQ. CDR3 length: 15 residues. The V and J ends lost 0 bases and 2 bases, in that order; junction bases with no gene match: 2.

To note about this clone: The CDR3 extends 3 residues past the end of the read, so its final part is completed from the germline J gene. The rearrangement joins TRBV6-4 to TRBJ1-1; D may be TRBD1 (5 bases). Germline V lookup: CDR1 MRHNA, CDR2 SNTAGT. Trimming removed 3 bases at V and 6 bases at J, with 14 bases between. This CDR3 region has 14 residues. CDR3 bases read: TGTGCCAGCAGTGATAAGGGGCACGGCGCTGAA. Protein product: CASSDKGHGAE. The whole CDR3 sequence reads CASSDKGHGAEAFF.

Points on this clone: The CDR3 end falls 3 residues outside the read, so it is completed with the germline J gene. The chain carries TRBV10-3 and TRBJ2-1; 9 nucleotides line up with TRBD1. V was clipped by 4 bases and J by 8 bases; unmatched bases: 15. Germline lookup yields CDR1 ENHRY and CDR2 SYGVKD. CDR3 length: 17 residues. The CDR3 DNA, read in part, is TGTGCCATCAGTGGGGGGGTAACAGGGGGCGCTTTATATGAG. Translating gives CAISGGVTGGALYE. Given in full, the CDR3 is CAISGGVTGGALYEQFF.

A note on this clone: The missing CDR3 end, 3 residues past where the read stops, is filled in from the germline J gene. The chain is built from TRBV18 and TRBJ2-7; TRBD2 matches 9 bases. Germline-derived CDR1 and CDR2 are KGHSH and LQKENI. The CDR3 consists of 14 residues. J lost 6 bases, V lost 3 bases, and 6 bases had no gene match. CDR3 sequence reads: CASSPASGAFEQYF. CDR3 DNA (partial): TGTGCCAGCTCACCGGCTAGCGGGGCCTTCGAG.

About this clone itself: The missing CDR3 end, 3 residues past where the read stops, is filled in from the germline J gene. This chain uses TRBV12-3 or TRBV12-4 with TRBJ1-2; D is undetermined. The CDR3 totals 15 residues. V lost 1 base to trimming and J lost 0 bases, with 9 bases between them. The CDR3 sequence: CASSLGPGANYGYTF. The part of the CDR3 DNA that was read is TGTGCCAGCAGTTTAGGTCCCGGGGCTAACTATGGC.

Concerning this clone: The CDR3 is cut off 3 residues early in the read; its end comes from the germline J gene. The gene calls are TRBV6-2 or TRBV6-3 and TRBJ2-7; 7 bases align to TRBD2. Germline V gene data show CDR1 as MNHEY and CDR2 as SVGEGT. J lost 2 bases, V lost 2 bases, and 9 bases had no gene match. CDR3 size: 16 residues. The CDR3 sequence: CASSYGRGGPPYEQYF. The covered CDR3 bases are TGTGCCAGCAGTTACGGTCGGGGAGGGCCACCCTACGAG.

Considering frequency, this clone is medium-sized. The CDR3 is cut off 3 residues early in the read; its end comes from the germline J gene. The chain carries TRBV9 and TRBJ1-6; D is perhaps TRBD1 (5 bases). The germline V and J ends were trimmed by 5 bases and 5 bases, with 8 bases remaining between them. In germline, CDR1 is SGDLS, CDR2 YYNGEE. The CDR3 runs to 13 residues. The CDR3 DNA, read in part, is TGTGCCAGCAGGGCGGGGGATAATTCACCC. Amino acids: CASRAGDNSP. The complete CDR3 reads CASRAGDNSPLHF.

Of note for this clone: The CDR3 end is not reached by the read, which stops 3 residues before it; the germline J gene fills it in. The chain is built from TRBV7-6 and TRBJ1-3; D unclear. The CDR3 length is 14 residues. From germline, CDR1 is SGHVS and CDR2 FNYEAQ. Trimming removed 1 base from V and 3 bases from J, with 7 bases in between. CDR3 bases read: TGTGCCAGCAGCTTAGTTCCCCATGGAAACACC. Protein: CASSLVPHGNT. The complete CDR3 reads CASSLVPHGNTIYF. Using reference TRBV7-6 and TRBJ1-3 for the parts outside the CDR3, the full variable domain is GAGVSQSPRYKVTKRGQDVALRCDPISGHVSLYWYRQALGQGPEFLTYFNYEAQQDKSGLPNDRFSAERPEGSISTLTIQRTEQRDSAMYRCASSLVPHGNTIYFGEGSWLTVV.

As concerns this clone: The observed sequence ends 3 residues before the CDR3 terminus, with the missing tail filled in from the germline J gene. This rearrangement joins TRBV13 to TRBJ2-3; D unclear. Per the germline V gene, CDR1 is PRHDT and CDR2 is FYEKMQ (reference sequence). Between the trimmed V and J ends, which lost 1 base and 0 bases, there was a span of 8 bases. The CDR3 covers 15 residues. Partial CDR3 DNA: TGTGCCAGCAGCTTAGAAGGGTTGAGCACAGATACG. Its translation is CASSLEGLSTDT. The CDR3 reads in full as CASSLEGLSTDTQYF.

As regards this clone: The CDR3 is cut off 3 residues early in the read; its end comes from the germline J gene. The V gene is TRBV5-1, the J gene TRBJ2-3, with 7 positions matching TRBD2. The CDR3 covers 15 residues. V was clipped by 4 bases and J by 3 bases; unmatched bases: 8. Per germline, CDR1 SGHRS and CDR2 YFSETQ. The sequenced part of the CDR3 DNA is TGCGCCAGCAGCCCTGAACGCGGGAGAACAGATACG. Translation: CASSPERGRTDT. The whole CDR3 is CASSPERGRTDTQYF.

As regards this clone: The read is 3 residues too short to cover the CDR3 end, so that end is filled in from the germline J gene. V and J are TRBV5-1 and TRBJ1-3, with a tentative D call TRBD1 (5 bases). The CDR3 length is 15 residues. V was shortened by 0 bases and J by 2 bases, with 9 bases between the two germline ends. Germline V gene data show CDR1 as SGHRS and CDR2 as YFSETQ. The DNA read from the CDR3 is TGCGCCAGCAGCTTGGGTCAGGGAGCTGGAAACACC. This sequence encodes CASSLGQGAGNT. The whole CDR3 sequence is CASSLGQGAGNTIYF.

The CDR3 reads CASSPLAGVTGELFF. The covered CDR3 bases are TGTGCCAGCAGCCCACTAGCGGGAGTTACCGGGGAG. V gene TRBV6-2 or TRBV6-3 combines with J gene TRBJ2-2, with 11 bases that match TRBD2. The read ends 3 residues shy of where the CDR3 ends; the end is completed using the germline J gene. This CDR3 region has 15 residues. CDR1 MNHEY and CDR2 SVGEGT come from the germline V gene. With V trimmed by 6 bases and J by 5 bases, 5 bases remained unmatched.

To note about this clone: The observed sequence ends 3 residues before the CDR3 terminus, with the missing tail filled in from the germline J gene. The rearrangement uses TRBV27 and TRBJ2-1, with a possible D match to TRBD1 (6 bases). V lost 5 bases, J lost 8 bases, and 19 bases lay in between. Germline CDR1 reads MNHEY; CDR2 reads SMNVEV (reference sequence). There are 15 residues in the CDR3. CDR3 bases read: TGTGCCAGCAGTCCCCGCTTGGGGGCATTGCATGAG. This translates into CASSPRLGALHE. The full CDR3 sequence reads CASSPRLGALHEQFF.

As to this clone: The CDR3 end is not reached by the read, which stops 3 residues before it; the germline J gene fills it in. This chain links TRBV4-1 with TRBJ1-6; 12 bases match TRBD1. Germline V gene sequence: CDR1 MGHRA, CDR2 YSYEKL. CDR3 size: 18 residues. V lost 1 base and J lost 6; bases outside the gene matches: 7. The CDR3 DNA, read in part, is TGCGCCAGCAGCCAAGCCTGGGGGACAGGGGGCTCTAATTCACCC. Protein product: CASSQAWGTGGSNSP. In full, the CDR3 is CASSQAWGTGGSNSPLHF.

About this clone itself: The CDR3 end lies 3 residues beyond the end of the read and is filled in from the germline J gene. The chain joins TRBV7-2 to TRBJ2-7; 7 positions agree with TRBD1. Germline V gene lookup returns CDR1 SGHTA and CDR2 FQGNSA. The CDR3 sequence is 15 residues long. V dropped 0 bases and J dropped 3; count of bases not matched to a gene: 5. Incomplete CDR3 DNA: TGTGCCAGCAGCTTAGCCAGGGGGTGGATCTACGAG. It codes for CASSLARGWIYE. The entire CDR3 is CASSLARGWIYEQYF.

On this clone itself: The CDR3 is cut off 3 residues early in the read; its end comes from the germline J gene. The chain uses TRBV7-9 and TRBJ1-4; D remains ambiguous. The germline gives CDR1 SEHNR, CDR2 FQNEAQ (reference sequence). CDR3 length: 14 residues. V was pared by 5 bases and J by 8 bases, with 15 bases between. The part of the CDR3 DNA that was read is TGTGCCAGCAGCGTGGATTCGGGGAAAGAAAAA. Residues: CASSVDSGKEK. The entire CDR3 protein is CASSVDSGKEKLFF.

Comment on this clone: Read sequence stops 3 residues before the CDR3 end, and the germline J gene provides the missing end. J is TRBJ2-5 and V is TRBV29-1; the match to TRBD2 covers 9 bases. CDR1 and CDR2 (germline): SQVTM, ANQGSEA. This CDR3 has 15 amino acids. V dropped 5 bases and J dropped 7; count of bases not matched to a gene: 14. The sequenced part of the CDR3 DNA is TGCAGCGTTTTTGTGGGCGGGAGGGGGAGGGGGACC. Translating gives CSVFVGGRGRGT. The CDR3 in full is CSVFVGGRGRGTQYF.

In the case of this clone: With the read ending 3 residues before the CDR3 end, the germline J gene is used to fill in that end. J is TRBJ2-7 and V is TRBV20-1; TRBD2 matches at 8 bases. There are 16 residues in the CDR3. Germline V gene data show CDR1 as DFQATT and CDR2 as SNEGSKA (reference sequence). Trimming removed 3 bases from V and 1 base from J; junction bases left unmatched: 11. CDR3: CSARPPGSGGSYEQYF. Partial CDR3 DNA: TGCAGTGCTAGGCCCCCGGGGAGCGGGGGATCCTACGAG.

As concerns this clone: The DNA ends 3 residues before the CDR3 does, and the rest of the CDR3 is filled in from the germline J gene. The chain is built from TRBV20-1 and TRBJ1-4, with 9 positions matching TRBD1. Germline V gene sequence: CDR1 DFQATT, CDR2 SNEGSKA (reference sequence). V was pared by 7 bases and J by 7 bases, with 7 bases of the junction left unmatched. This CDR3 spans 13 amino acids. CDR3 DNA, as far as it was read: TGCAGTGTAAGGGGACAGGGAATTGAAAAA. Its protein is CSVRGQGIEK. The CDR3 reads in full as CSVRGQGIEKLFF.

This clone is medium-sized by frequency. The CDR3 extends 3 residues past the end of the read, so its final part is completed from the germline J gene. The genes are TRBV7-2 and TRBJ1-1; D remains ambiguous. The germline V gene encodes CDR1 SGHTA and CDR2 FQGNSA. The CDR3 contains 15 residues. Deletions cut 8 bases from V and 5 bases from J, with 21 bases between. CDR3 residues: CASLLGPQGGTEAFF. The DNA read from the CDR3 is TGTGCCAGCCTACTAGGGCCCCAAGGTGGGACTGAA.

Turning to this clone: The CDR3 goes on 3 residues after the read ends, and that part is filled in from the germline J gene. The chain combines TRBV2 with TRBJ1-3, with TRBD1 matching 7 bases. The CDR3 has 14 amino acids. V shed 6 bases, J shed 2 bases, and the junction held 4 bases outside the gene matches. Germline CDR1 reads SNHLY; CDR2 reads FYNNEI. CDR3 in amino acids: CASSDGTAGNTIYF. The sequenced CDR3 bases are TGTGCCAGCAGCGACGGGACAGCTGGAAACACC.

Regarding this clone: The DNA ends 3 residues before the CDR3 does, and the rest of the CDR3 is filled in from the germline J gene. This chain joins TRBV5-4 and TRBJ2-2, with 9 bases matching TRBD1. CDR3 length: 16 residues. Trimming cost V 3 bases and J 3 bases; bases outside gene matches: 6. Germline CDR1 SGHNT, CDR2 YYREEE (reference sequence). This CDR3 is CASSSGQGLYTGELFF. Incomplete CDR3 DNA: TGTGCCAGCAGCTCCGGACAGGGGTTGTACACCGGGGAG.

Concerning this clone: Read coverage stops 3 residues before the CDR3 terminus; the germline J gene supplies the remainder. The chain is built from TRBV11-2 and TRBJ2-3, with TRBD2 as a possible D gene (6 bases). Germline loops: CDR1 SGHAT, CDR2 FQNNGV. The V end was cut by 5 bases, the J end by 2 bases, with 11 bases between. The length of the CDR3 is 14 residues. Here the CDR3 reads CASSLRDFTDTQYF. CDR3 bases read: TGTGCCAGCAGCCTCAGGGACTTCACAGATACG.

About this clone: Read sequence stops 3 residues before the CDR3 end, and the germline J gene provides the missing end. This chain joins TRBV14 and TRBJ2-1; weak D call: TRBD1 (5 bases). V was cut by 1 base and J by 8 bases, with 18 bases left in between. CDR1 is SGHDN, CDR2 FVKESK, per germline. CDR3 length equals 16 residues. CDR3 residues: CASSQVSMGPAYEQFF. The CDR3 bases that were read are TGTGCCAGCAGCCAAGTATCGATGGGGCCGGCGTATGAG.

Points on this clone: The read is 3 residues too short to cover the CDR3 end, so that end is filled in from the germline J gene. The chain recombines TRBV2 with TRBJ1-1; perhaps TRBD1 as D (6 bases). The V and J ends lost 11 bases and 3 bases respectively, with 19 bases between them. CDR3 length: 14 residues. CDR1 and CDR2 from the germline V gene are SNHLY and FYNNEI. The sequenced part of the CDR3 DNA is TGTGCCGCCCGATCGTCGGAGGGGGACACTGAA. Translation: CAARSSEGDTE. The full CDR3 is CAARSSEGDTEAFF.

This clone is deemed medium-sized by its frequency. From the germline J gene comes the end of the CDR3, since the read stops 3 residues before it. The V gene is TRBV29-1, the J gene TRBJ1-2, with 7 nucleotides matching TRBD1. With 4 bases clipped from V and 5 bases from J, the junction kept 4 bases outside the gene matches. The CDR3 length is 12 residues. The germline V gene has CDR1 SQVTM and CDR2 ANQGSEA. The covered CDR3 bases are TGCAGCGTTGGGACAGGCGTATATGGC. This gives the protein CSVGTGVYG. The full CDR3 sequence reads CSVGTGVYGYTF.

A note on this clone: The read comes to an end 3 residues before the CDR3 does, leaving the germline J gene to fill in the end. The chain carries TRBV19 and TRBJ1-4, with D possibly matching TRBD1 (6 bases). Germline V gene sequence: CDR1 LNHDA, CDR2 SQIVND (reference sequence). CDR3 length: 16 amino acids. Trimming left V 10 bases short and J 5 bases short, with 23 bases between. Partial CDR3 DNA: TGTGCCACCCGATCGGTGGGCAGGGGTCGGAATGAAAAA. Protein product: CATRSVGRGRNEK. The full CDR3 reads CATRSVGRGRNEKLFF.

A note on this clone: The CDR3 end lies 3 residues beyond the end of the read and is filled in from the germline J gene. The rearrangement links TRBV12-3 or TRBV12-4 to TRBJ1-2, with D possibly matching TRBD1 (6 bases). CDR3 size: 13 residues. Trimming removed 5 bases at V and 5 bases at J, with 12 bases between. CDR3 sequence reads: CASSTGYGYGYTF. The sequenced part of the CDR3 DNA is TGTGCCAGCAGTACAGGGTATGGGTATGGC.